Reported below is one T cell receptor beta chain. There is no known antigen for this receptor. There are no base qualities to consult, and no much larger clone falls within one base. V is reduced by 3 bases and J by 8 bases, leaving a spacing of 10 bases between them. CDR1 MDHEN and CDR2 SYDVKM are derived from the germline V gene. The CDR3 runs 13 amino acids, cysteine and phenylalanine included. Just CDR3 DNA is preserved here, 39 bases in frame from base 1. The data derive from a study of control samples from healthy donors and cancer patients (TCRdb year 2020). Library creation used the immunoSEQ multiplex PCR assay. Imported from immuneACCESS, the table was reduced by TCRdb to in-frame sequences with V and J called. These copies leave out some clones; in studies compared against another copy, an unresolved V gene accounts for under half, and the cause of the remainder is not known. This sample holds some 120,000 clones; about 92% were observed only once. The ten largest clonotypes hold 1.5% to 2% of the sample.

This clonotype was obtained from a man aged 45-60 years with head and neck cancer. Sequencing was performed on PBMCs. This chain is built from TRBV28 and TRBJ1-4, and perhaps TRBD1 as D gene, on 6 matching bases. The encoded CDR3 is CASSLVQGEKLFF. The DNA reads as follows: TGTGCCAGCAGTTTGGTCCAGGGGGAAAAACTGTTTTTT.